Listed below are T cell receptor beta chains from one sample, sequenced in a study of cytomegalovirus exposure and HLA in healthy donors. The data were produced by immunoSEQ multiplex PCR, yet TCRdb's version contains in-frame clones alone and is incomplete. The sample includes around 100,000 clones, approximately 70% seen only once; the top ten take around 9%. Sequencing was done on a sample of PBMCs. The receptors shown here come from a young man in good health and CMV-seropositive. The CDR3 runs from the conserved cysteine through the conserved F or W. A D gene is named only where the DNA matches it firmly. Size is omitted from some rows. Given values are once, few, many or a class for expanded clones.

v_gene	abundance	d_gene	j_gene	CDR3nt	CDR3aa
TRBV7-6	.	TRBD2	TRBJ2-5	TGTGCCAGCACCTCCTGGACTAGCGGGAGAAAGACCCAGTACTTC	CASTSWTSGRKTQYF
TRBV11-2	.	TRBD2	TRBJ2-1	TGTGCCAGCAGCTTAGAGGCGACTAGCGTGCGGTTCTTC	CASSLEATSVRFF
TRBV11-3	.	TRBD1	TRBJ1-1	TGTGCCAGCAGCCCCGACGCAGGGGGGAGGAACACTGAAGCTTTCTTT	CASSPDAGGRNTEAFF
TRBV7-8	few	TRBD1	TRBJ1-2	TGTGCCAGCCGGACAGGGGATGGCTACACCTTC	CASRTGDGYTF
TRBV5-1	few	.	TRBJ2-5	TGCGCCAGCAGCTTGGATGCCAGGGTAGTGATTAGTGCAGAGACCCAGTACTTC	CASSLDARVVISAETQYF
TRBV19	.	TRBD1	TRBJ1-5	TGTGCCGGAGGGACAGGGTTAAGCAATCAGCCCCAGCATTTT	CAGGTGLSNQPQHF
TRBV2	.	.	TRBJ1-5	TGTGCCAGCAGTGTGGCCCAGTTGGAGGGGCCCCAGCATTTT	CASSVAQLEGPQHF
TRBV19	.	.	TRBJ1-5	TGTGCCAGTAGTATAGGGGCAGGTAGCAATCAGCCCCAGCATTTT	CASSIGAGSNQPQHF
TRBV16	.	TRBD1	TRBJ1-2	TGTGCCAGCAGCCAAGTCAGGGGGCGATATGGCTACACCTTC	CASSQVRGRYGYTF
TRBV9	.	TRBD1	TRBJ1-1	TGTGCCAGCAGCGTTACAGGGGGCCGAACTGAAGCTTTCTTT	CASSVTGGRTEAFF
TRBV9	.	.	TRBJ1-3	TGTGCCAGCAGCCCATCCAATGGAAACACCATATATTTT	CASSPSNGNTIYF
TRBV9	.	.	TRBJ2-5	TGTGCCAGCAGCGTTGGGACTTACGGCGAGACCCAGTACTTC	CASSVGTYGETQYF
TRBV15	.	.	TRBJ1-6	TGTGCCACCGCACAGGGTGCCGCAGGGTACAATAATTCACCCCTCCACTTT	CATAQGAAGYNNSPLHF
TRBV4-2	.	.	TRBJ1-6	TGTGCCAGCAGCCCCCGGGGGGAGAGCTCCTATAATTCACCCCTCCACTTT	CASSPRGESSYNSPLHF
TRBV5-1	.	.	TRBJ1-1	TGCGCCAGCAGTTTGGCAGGAGGGAACACTGAAGCTTTCTTT	CASSLAGGNTEAFF
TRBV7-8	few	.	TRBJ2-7	TGTGCCAGCAGCCAGGGGCTACAGAGGGGCTACGAGCAGTACTTC	CASSQGLQRGYEQYF
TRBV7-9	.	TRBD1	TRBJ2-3	TGTGCCAGCAGACGGTCACAGGGGGTCCATAGCACAGATACGCAGTATTTT	CASRRSQGVHSTDTQYF
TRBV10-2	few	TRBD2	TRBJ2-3	TGCGCCAGCAGAGAGGGACTAGCGGGAGATACGCAGTATTTT	CASREGLAGDTQYF
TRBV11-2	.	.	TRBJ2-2	TGTGCCAGCAGCTTCGGACAGAACACCGGGGAGCTGTTTTTT	CASSFGQNTGELFF
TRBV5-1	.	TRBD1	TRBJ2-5	TGCGCCAGCAGCTCGGACAGGCCGAAGACCCAGTACTTC	CASSSDRPKTQYF
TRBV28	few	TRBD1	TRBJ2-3	TGTGCCAGCAGTCCATCAGGACAGGGGAACGCAGATACGCAGTATTTT	CASSPSGQGNADTQYF
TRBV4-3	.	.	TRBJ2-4	TGCGCCAGCAGCCAAGGGAGAGCCAAAAACATTCAGTACTTC	CASSQGRAKNIQYF
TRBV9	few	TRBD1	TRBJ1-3	TGTGCCAGCAGCGCGTTTTCCAGGGGGGAGGGAAACACCATATATTTT	CASSAFSRGEGNTIYF
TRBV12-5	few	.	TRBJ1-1	TGTGCTAGTGGTTTGCTTCAAGGGCAATCGGGGTACTGGGACACTGAAGCTTTCTTT	CASGLLQGQSGYWDTEAFF
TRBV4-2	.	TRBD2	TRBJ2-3	TGTGCCAGCAGCCAAGAGGTGGCGACTAGCGGGGGGCCGGGGACAGATACGCAGTATTTT	CASSQEVATSGGPGTDTQYF
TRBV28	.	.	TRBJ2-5	TGTGCCAGCTCTGGCGCGGGACAAGAGACCCAGTACTTC	CASSGAGQETQYF
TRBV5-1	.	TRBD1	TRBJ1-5	TGCGCCAGCAGCTTGGCAGGGGGGACGGGGGCCGAGCCCCAGCATTTT	CASSLAGGTGAEPQHF
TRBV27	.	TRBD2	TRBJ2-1	TGTGCCAGCAGTTTATCACGTAGCGGGAGATACTACAATGAGCAGTTCTTC	CASSLSRSGRYYNEQFF
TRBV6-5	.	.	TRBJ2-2	TGTGCCAGCAGTTACTCAACCACTGCTAACACCGGGGAGCTGTTTTTT	CASSYSTTANTGELFF
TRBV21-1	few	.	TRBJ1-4	TGTGCCAGCAGCAAAGGAGAGGAGCCAGTTGCAACTAATGAAAAACTGTTTTTT	CASSKGEEPVATNEKLFF
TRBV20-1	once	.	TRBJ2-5	TGCAGTGCCCGGCAAGAGACCCAGTACTTC	CSARQETQYF
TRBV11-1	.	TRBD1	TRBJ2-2	TGTGCCAGCAGCCCTGACAGGGGTTGGACCGGGGAGCTGTTTTTT	CASSPDRGWTGELFF
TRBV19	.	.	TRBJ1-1	TGTGCCAGTAGTATAAGTCCGTACATGAACACTGAAGCTTTCTTT	CASSISPYMNTEAFF
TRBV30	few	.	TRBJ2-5	TGTGCCTGGACCGCCTCAGGGGTAACGGAGACCCAGTACTTC	CAWTASGVTETQYF
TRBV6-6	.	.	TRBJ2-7	TGTGCCAGCAGGCCCCCCGGCGGTGGCCACGAGCAGTACTTC	CASRPPGGGHEQYF
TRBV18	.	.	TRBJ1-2	TGTGCCAGCTCACCACTGGAACAGGGCGGAAGCTATGGCTACACCTTC	CASSPLEQGGSYGYTF
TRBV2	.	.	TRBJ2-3	TGTGCCAGCAGTGAAACCCAGGGCCTAGATACGCAGTATTTT	CASSETQGLDTQYF
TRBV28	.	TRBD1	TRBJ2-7	TGTGCCAGCAGTCGGCCCTCACAGGGGCTTTACGAGCAGTACTTC	CASSRPSQGLYEQYF
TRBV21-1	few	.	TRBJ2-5	TGTGCCAGCAGAACGGGACAGTACATCCAAGAGACCCAGTACTTC	CASRTGQYIQETQYF
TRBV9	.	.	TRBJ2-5	TGTGCCAGCAGCTCCGGGGGTTGGCAAGAGACCCAGTACTTC	CASSSGGWQETQYF
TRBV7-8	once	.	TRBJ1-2	TGTGCCAGCAGCTTAGGGGTTTCAGGCGGGTACACCTTC	CASSLGVSGGYTF
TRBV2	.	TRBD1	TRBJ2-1	TGTGCCAGCAGTACGGGACAGGTGGACAATGAGCAGTTCTTC	CASSTGQVDNEQFF
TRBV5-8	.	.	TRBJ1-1	TGTGCCAGCAGCCTTTCAGGGGTCACTGAAGCTTTCTTT	CASSLSGVTEAFF
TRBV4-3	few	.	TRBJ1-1	TGCGCCAGCAGCCGCCTGACAGCGAACACTGAAGCTTTCTTT	CASSRLTANTEAFF
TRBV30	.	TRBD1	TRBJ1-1	TGTGCCTCAGAGGGACAGGGATTCATGAACACTGAAGCTTTCTTT	CASEGQGFMNTEAFF
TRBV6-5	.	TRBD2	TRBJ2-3	TGTGCCAGCAGCGTCGGGGGGACAGATACGCAGTATTTT	CASSVGGTDTQYF
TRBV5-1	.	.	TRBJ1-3	TGCGCCAGCAGTGTTCGTCCCAGCGTTAGCTCTGGAAACACCATATATTTT	CASSVRPSVSSGNTIYF
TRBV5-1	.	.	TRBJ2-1	TGCGCCAGCAGCTTGGCCCAATACAATGAGCAGTTCTTC	CASSLAQYNEQFF
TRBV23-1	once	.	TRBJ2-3	TGCGCCAGCATGATATTGCGGGGCTTTTTATCAGATACGCAGTATTTT	CASMILRGFLSDTQYF
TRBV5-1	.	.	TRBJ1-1	TGCGCCAGCAGCTTTCGACAAGCGAACACTGAAGCTTTCTTT	CASSFRQANTEAFF
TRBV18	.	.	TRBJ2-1	TGTGCCAGCTCACCCCGCGGGGTTGGCAATGAGCAGTTCTTC	CASSPRGVGNEQFF
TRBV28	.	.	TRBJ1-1	TGTGCCAGCAGTTTCCAGCCTGGCCTCACCTTCGGGGCTTTCTTT	CASSFQPGLTFGAFF
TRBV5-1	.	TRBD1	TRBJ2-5	TGCGCCAGCGCCCGGGACAGGGACCTACGGCACGGGCCCCAGTACTTC	CASARDRDLRHGPQYF
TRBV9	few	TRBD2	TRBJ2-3	TGTGCCAGCAAGGGACTAGCGGGGGGGGATACGCAGTATTTT	CASKGLAGGDTQYF